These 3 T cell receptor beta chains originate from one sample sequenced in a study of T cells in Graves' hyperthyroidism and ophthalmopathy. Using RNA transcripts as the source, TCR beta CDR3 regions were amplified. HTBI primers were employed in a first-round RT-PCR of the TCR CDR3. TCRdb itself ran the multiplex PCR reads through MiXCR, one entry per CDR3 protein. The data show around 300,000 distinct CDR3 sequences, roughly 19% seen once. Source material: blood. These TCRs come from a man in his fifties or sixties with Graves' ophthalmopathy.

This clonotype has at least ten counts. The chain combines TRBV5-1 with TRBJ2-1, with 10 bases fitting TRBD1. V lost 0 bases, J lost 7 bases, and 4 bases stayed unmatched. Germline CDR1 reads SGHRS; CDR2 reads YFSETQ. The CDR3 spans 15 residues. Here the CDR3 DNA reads TGCGCCAGCAGCTTGGAAGGGACAGGGGATAATGAGCAGTTCTTC. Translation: CASSLEGTGDNEQFF.

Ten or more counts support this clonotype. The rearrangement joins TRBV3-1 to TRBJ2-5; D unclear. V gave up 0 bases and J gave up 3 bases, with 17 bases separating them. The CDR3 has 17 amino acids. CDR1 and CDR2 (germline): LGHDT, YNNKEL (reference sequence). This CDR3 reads CASSQDLAGQIKETQYF. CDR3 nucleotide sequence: TGTGCCAGCAGCCAAGATCTCGCCGGGCAAATCAAAGAGACCCAGTACTTC.

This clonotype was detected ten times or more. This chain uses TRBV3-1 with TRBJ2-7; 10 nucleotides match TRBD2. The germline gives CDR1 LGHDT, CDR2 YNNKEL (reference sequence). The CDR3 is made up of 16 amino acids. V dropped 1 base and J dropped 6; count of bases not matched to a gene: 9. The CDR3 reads CASSQALAGVSVEQYF. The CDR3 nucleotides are TGTGCCAGCAGCCAAGCCCTAGCGGGAGTTTCCGTCGAGCAGTACTTC.